This T cell receptor (beta chain) was identified in a study of blood T cell repertoires in COVID-19. Per the authors' pipeline: Quantification of nucleated cells was approximated via reference gene primer amplification. Clones were sequenced by immunoSEQ multiplex PCR, and TCRdb holds only the in-frame ones, with some missing. The V and J calls and clone size were taken over from that table, and D and trimming were inferred from the DNA. The profile shows 150,000 to 200,000 clones, approximately 91% of them singletons. Regarding this clone: An end of the junction does not agree with germline; a read error may underlie this.

Germline CDR1 reads MNHEY; CDR2 reads SMNVEV (reference sequence). The CDR3 contains 15 residues. The receptor was derived from a woman aged 18-30 years who had recovered from COVID-19. This sequence joins TRBV27 and TRBJ2-1; 9 positions agree with TRBD2. The sequenced sample consisted of PBMCs or T cells enriched from blood (not recorded which). The CDR3 bases are TGTGCAAGCAGTTTAGGCCGGACTAGCGTTAATGAGCAGTTCTTC. Residues: CASSLGRTSVNEQFF.